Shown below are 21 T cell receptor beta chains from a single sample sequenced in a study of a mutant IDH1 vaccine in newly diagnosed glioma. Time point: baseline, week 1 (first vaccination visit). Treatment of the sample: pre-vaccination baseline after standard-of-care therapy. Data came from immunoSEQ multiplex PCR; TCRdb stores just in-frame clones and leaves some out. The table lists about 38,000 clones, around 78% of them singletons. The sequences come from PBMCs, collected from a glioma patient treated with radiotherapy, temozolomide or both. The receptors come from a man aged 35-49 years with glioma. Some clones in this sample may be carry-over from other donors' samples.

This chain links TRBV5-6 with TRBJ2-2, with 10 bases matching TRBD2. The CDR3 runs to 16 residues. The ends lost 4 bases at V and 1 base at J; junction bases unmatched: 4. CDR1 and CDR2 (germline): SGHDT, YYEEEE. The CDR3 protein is CASSRLAGGNTGELFF. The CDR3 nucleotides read TGTGCCAGCAGCAGATTAGCGGGGGGGAACACCGGGGAGCTGTTTTTT.

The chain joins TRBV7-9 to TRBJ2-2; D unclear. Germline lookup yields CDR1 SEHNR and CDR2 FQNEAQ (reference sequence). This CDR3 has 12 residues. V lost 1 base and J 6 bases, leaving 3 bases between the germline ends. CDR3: CASSLVPGELFF. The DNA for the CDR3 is TGTGCCAGCAGCTTAGTGCCCGGGGAGCTGTTTTTT.

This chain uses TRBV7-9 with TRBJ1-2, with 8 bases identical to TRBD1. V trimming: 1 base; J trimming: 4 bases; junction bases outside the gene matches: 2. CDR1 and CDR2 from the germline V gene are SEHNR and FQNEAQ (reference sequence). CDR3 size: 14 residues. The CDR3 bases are TGTGCCAGCAGCTTAGACAGGGGGGCCTATGGCTACACCTTC. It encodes CASSLDRGAYGYTF.

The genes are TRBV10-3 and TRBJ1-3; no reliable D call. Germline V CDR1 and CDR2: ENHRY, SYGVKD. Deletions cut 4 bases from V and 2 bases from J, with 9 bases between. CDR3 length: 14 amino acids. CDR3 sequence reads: CAISVRTAGNTIYF. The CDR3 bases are TGTGCCATCAGTGTTCGAACAGCTGGAAACACCATATATTTT.

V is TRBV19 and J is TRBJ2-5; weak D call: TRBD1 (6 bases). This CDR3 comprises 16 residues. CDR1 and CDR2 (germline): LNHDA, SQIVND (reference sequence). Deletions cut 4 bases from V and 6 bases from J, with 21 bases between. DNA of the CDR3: TGTGCCAGTAGTAGGAGAGGGGGTCGGGTGACACAGACCCAGTACTTC. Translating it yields CASSRRGGRVTQTQYF.

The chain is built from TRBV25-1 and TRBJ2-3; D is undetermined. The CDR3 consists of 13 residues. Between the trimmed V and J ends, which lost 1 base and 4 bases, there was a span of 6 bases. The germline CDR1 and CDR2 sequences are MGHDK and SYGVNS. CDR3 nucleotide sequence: TGTGCCAGCAGTGAATTCCCCGCAGATACGCAGTATTTT. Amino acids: CASSEFPADTQYF.

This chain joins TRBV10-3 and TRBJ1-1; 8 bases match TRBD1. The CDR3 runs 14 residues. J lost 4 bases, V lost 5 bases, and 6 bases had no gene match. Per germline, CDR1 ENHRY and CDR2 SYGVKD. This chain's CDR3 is CAISPDRGVTEAFF. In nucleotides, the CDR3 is TGTGCCATCAGTCCAGACAGGGGCGTCACTGAAGCTTTCTTT.

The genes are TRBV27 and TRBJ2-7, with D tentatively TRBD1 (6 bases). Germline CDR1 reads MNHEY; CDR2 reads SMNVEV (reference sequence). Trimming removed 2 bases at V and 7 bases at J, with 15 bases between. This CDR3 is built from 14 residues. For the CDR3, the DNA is TGTGCCAGCAGTTTAGGGTCCGACAGGAATGAGCAGTACTTC. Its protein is CASSLGSDRNEQYF.

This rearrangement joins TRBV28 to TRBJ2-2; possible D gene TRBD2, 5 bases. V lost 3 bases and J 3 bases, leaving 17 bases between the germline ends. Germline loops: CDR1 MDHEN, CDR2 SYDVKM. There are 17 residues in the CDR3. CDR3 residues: CASSFFFRGIDTGELFF. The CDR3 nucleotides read TGTGCCAGCAGTTTTTTCTTCCGGGGTATAGACACCGGGGAGCTGTTTTTT. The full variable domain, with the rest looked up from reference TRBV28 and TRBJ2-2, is DVKVTQSSRYLVKRTGEKVFLECVQDMDHENMFWYRQDPGLGLRLIYFSYDVKMKEKGDIPEGYSVSREKKERFSLILESASTNQTSMYLCASSFFFRGIDTGELFFGEGSRLTVL.

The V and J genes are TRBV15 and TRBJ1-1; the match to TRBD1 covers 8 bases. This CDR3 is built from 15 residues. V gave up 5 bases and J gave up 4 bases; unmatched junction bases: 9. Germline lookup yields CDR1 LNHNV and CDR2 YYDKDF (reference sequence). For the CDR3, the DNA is TGTGCCACCAGCCCCAGGACAGGGAAGTCCACTGAAGCTTTCTTT. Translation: CATSPRTGKSTEAFF.

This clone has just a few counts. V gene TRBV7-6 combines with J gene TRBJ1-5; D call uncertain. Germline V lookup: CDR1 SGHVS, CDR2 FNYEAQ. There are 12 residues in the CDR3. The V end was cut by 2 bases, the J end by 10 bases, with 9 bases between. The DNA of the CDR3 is TGTGCCAGCAGCTTACCCGCCGGACCCCAGCATTTT. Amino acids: CASSLPAGPQHF.

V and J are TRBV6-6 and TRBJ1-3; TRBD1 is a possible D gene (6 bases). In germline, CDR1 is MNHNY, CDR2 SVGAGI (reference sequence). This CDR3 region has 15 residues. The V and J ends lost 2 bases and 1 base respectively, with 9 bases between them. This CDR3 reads CASSYTTGSGNTIYF. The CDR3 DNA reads TGTGCCAGCAGTTACACAACAGGGTCTGGAAACACCATATATTTT.

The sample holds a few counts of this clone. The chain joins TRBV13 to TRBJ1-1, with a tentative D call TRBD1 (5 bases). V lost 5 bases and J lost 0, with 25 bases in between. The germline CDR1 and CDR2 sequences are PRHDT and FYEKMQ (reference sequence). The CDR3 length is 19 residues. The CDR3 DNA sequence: TGTGCCAGCAGCCACCAGATAGGGATAGACAGAAGTATGAACACTGAAGCTTTCTTT. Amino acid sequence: CASSHQIGIDRSMNTEAFF.

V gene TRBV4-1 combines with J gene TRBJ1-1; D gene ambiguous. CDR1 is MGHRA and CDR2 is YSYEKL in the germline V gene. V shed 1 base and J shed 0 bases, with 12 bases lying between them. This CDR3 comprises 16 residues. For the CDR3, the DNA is TGCGCCAGCAGCCAAGCACAACTAAGGATGAACACTGAAGCTTTCTTT. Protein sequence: CASSQAQLRMNTEAFF.

For the CDR3, the DNA is TGTGCCTGGGGGAAGGGTGCTGGCTACACCTTC. This encodes CAWGKGAGYTF. The gene calls are TRBV30 and TRBJ1-2; D is uncertain. The V end was cut by 5 bases, the J end by 7 bases, with 11 bases between. This CDR3 has 11 amino acids. The germline CDR1 and CDR2 sequences are GTSNPN and SVGIG (reference sequence).

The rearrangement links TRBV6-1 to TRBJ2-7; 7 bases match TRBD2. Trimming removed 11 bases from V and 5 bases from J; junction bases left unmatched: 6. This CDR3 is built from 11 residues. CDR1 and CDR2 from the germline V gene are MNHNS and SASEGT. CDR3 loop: CAVRGTNEQYF. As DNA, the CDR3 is TGTGCCGTCCGGGGGACTAACGAGCAGTACTTC.

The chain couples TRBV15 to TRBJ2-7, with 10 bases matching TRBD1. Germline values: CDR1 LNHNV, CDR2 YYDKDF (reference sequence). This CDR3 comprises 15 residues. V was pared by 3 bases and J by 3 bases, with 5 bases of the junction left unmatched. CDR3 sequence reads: CATSRGGQGGYEQYF. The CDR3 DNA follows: TGTGCCACCAGCAGGGGAGGACAGGGGGGCTACGAGCAGTACTTC.

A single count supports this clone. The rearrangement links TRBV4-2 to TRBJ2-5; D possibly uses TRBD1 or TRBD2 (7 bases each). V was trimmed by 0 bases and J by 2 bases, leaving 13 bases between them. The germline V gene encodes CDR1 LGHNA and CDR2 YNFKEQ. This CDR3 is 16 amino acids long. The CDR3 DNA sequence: TGTGCCAGCAGCCAAGATCATCAGGGGGGGCAAGAGACCCAGTACTTC. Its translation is CASSQDHQGGQETQYF.

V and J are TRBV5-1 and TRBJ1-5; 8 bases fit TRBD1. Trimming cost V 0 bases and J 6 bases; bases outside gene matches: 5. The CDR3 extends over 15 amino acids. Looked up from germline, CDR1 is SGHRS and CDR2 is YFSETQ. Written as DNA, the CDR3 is TGCGCCAGCAGCTTGGGGACAGGGTGGGGTCAGCCCCAGCATTTT. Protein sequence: CASSLGTGWGQPQHF. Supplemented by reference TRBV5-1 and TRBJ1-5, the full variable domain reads KAGVTQTPRYLIKTRGQQVTLSCSPISGHRSVSWYQQTPGQGLQFLFEYFSETQRNKGNFPGRFSGRQFSNSRSEMNVSTLELGDSALYLCASSLGTGWGQPQHFGDGTRLSIL.

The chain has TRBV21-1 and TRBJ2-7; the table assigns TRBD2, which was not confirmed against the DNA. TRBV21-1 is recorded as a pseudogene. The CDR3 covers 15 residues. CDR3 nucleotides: TGTGCCAGCAGCAAAGAGCGGGACATACCTGGGGAGCAGTACTTC. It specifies CASSKERDIPGEQYF.

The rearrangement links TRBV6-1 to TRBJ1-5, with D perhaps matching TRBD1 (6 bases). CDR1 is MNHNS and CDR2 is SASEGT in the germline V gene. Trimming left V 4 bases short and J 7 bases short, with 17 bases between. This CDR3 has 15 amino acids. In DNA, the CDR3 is TGTGCCAGCAGTGTAAGCGGGGGCGCGCGCCAGCCCCAGCATTTT. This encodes CASSVSGGARQPQHF.